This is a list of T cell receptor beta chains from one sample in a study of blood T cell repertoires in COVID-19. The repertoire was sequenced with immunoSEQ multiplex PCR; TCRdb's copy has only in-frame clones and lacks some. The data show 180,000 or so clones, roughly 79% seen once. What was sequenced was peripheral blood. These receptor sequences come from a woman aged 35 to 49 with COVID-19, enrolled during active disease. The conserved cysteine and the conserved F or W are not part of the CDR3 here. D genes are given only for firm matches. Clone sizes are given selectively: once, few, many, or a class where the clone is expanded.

AWTSDRGINEKLF,TRBD1,TRBV30,NA
ASSEAVRQPQH,NA,TRBV6-1,NA
SVLTGETQY,NA,TRBV29-1,few
ASSPRQGNTDTQY,TRBD1,TRBV5-1,NA
ATTPGLSLH,NA,TRBV28,many
AWNPGGYEQY,TRBD1,TRBV30,NA
ASSWGQANYGYT,TRBD1,TRBV2,NA
ASRDWDRLLYEQY,TRBD1,TRBV28,NA
ASSSYSSSGNTIY,NA,TRBV27,NA
ASSAGTSPYGYT,NA,TRBV5-8,NA
ASGGRGNQPQH,TRBD1,TRBV6-6,once
ASSLMGGGTEAF,NA,TRBV27,NA
ASSPRGQGVYEQY,TRBD1,TRBV5-8,NA
ATSGADVTGIPYGYT,NA,TRBV24-1,NA
ATSGGLAGSYEQY,TRBD2,TRBV15,few
ASSLGFSTAGANVLT,NA,TRBV7-2,NA
ASSTLDRPGTDTQY,NA,TRBV5-1,NA
ASSQGTGAKNIQY,TRBD1,TRBV7-2,NA
ASSPYRGHNEQF,TRBD1,TRBV28,NA
ATLEYGGPIYEQY,NA,TRBV28,NA
ASSLWGVNTGELF,NA,TRBV28,NA